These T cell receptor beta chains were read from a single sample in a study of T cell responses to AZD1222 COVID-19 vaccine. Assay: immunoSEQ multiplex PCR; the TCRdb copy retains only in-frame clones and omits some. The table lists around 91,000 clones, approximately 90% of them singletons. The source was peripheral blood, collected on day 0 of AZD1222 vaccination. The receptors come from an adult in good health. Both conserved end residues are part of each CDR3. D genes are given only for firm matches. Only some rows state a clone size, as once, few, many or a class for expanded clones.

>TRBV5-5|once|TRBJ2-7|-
TGTGCCAGCAGCTTGGGGTACTACGAGCAGTACTTC
CASSLGYYEQYF
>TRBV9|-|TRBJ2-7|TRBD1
TGTGCCAGCAGCGTAGAGGGACAGGGGACCTACGAGCAGTACTTC
CASSVEGQGTYEQYF
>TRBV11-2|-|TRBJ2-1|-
TGTGCCAGCAGCTTAGATCAGAACATATACAATGAGCAGTTCTTC
CASSLDQNIYNEQFF
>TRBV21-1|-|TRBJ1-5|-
TGTGCCAGCAGCAAGACGGGGGGCCTAAATCAGCCCCAGCATTTT
CASSKTGGLNQPQHF
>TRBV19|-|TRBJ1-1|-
TGTGCCAGTAGTATCGGGCAGACGAACACTGAAGCTTTCTTT
CASSIGQTNTEAFF
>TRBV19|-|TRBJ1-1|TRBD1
TGTGCCAGTAGTTTCGACAGGGGGATGAACACTGAAGCTTTCTTT
CASSFDRGMNTEAFF
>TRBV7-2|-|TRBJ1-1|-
TGTGCCAGCAGCTTCCCCGTTAGGACTACTGAAGCTTTCTTT
CASSFPVRTTEAFF
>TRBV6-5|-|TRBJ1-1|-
TGTGCCAGCAGTTACATGGGGCGGGATGAAGCTTTCTTT
CASSYMGRDEAFF
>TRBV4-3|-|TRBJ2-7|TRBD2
TGCGCCAGCAGCCAGATAGCGGGAGAAGTAGAGCAGTACTTC
CASSQIAGEVEQYF
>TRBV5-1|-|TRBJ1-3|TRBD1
TGCGCCAGCAGCTACTTGTACCGGGACAGGGGCTTTGGAAACACCATATATTTT
CASSYLYRDRGFGNTIYF
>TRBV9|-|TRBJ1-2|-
TGTGCCAGCAGCGATCAGGGTTTCGGCTACACCTTC
CASSDQGFGYTF
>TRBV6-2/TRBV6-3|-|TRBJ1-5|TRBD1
TGTGCCAGCAGTTACACGACAGGGGGCGTTCAGCCCCAGCATTTT
CASSYTTGGVQPQHF
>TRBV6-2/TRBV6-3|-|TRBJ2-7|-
TGTGCCAGCAGTTCCCCAGGGTCAACCTACGAGCAGTACTTC
CASSSPGSTYEQYF
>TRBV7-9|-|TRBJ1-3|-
TGTGCCAGCAGCTTAGTAGCGGGAAACACCATATATTTT
CASSLVAGNTIYF
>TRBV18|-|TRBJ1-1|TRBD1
TGTGCCAGCTCACCACCTATGGGACAGTCGAGGGCTGAAGCTTTCTTT
CASSPPMGQSRAEAFF
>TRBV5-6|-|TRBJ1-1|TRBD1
TGTGCCAGCAACAGACAGGGGGGAATTACTGAAGCTTTCTTT
CASNRQGGITEAFF
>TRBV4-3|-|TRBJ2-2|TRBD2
TGCGCCAGCAGCAGAAGGACTAGCGGGATGGGCGGGGAGCTGTTTTTT
CASSRRTSGMGGELFF
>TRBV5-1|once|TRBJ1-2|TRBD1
TGCGCCAGCAGCCGGGACAGCGTTTCAGGCTACACCTTC
CASSRDSVSGYTF
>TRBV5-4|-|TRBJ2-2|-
TGTGCCAGCAGCTTGGCTTTCCCGGGTACCGGGGAGCTGTTTTTT
CASSLAFPGTGELFF
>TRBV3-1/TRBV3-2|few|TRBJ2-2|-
TGTGCCAGCAGCCAAGATCCAGAGTCCTACACCGGGGAGCTGTTTTTT
CASSQDPESYTGELFF
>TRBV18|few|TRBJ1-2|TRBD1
TGTGCCAGCTCCCCAGGGACAGTGAACTATGGCTACACCTTC
CASSPGTVNYGYTF
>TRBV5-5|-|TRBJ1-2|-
TGTGCCAGCAGCTTGGCCGGCCAGCCAAAGGATGGCTACACCTTC
CASSLAGQPKDGYTF
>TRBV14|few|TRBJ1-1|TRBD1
TGTGCCAGCAGCCAAGCCCCCCGGGACAGGGACACTGAAGCTTTCTTT
CASSQAPRDRDTEAFF
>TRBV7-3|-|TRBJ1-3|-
TGTGCCAGCAGCACGGGGACTCATGGAAACACCATATATTTT
CASSTGTHGNTIYF
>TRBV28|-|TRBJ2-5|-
TGTGCCAGCAGTTTAAGGGGTGGGGGTCAAGAGACCCAGTACTTC
CASSLRGGGQETQYF
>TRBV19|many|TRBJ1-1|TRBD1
TGTGCCAGTAGTAAGGGACAGATCCCTGAAGCTTTCTTT
CASSKGQIPEAFF
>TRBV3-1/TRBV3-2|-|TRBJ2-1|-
TGTGCCAGCAGCCGCCATCTCAACGCGAGCTCCTACAATGAGCAGTTCTTC
CASSRHLNASSYNEQFF
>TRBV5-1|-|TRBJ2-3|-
TGCGCCAGCAGCCTGGGGACGGTTAGCACAGATACGCAGTATTTT
CASSLGTVSTDTQYF
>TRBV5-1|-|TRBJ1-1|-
TGCGCCAGCAGCACCGAAGCGAACCCGGCGGCTTTCTTT
CASSTEANPAAFF
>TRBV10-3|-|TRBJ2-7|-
TGTGCCATCAGTGCGCTGGGGGTATGGGAGCAGTACTTC
CAISALGVWEQYF
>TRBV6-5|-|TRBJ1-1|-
TGTGCCAGCAGTTACTCGATCCCCGGGATAACTGAAGCTTTCTTT
CASSYSIPGITEAFF
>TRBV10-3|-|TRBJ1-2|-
TGTGCCATCAGTGAGGACAAACGCTATGGCTACACCTTC
CAISEDKRYGYTF
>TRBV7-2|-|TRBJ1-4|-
TGTGCCAGCAGCTTAGGAGGATCGGGGGGGGAAAAACTGTTTTTT
CASSLGGSGGEKLFF
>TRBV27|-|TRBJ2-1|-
TGTGCCAGCAGTCGACCACAGGGAGATGAGCAGTTCTTC
CASSRPQGDEQFF
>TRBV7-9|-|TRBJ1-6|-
TGTGCCAGCAGTTCGGACAACTCCTATAATTCACCCCTCCACTTT
CASSSDNSYNSPLHF
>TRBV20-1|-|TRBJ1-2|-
TGCAGTGCTAGTACTGGGCAGTTTTATGGCTACACCTTC
CSASTGQFYGYTF
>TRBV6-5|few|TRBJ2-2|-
TGTGCCAGCAGTTACGACGAGCAGGTGAACACCGGGGAGCTGTTTTTT
CASSYDEQVNTGELFF
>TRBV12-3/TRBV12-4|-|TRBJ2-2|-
TGTGCCAGCAGCCGCAGGAACACCGGGGAGCTGTTTTTT
CASSRRNTGELFF
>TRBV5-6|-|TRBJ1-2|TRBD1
TGTGCCAGCAGCTTGGTTCCCAGGGGGCTTGACTATGGCTACACCTTC
CASSLVPRGLDYGYTF
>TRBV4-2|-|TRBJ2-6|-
TGTGCCAGCAGCCAAACGGCTTACTTTTCTGGGGCCAACGTCCTGACTTTC
CASSQTAYFSGANVLTF
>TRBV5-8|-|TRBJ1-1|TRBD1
TGTGCCAGCAGCTTTGACAGGGCTGAAGCTTTCTTT
CASSFDRAEAFF
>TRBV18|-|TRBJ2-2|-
TGTGCCAGCTCACCTTCCCAGGGAGACACCGGGGAGCTGTTTTTT
CASSPSQGDTGELFF
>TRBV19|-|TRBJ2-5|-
TGTGCCAGTAGTATAGATCACCGGTGCCCGTACTTC
CASSIDHRCPYF
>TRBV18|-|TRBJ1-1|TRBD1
TGTGCCAGCTCCCCAGGACAGGGTATGACGAACACTGAAGCTTTCTTT
CASSPGQGMTNTEAFF
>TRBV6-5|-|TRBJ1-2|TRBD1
TGTGCCAGCAGCCCCGACAGGGGGACCCACTACACCTTC
CASSPDRGTHYTF
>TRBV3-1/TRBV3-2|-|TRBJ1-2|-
TGTGCCAGCAGCCAAGAACAGGGAGGCGGCTACACCTTC
CASSQEQGGGYTF
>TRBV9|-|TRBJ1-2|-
TGTGCCAGCAGCGTAGGTGGCTATGGCTACACCTTC
CASSVGGYGYTF
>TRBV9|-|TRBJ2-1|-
TGTGCCAGCAGCCCCTCGGGACGGAATGAGCAGTTCTTC
CASSPSGRNEQFF
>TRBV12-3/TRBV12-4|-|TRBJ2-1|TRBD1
TGTGCCAGCAGTAGGGACAGGAGGGGTGAGCAGTTCTTC
CASSRDRRGEQFF
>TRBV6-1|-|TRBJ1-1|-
TGTGCCAGCAGTGAAGCAAGAGTTAAGGAAGAAGCTTTCTTT
CASSEARVKEEAFF
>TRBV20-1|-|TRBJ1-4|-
TGCAGTGCTAGGGCCAATGAAAAACTGTTTTTT
CSARANEKLFF
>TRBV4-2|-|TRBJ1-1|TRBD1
TGTGCCAGCAGCCATAGGGGGCTGAACACTGAAGCTTTCTTT
CASSHRGLNTEAFF
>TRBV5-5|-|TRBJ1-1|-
TGTGCCAGCAGCTTGGCCAGGGATAGGGTTTTCTTT
CASSLARDRVFF